These 22 T cell receptor beta chains were all obtained from the same sample, sequenced in a study of blood T cell repertoires in COVID-19. Using immunoSEQ multiplex PCR, the repertoire was profiled, and TCRdb retains in-frame clones only, with some absent. The sample carries around 210,000 clones, roughly 84% recorded once. The source material was peripheral blood. All receptors derive from a man aged 50-60 years with COVID-19, enrolled during active disease.

This clone was observed a few times. Other DNA sequences in the sample encode the same CDR3. The chain recombines TRBV10-3 with TRBJ1-1, with D unresolved. Trimming removed 2 bases at V and 3 bases at J, with 7 bases between. This CDR3 has 13 amino acids. CDR1 and CDR2 from the germline V gene are ENHRY and SYGVKD. In DNA form, the CDR3 reads TGTGCCATCAGTGAGGGCGGGGACACTGAAGCTTTCTTT. Amino acid sequence: CAISEGGDTEAFF.

The rearrangement joins TRBV5-6 to TRBJ1-1; D remains unclear. The CDR3 extends over 13 amino acids. The ends were cut back, 1 base at V and 2 bases at J, with 6 bases in the middle. Germline V gene sequence: CDR1 SGHDT, CDR2 YYEEEE. The chain's CDR3 is CASSLLVNTEAFF. As DNA, the CDR3 is TGTGCCAGCAGCTTGTTAGTTAACACTGAAGCTTTCTTT.

The rearrangement links TRBV3-1 (or the pseudogene TRBV3-2) to TRBJ2-5; 15 bases agree with TRBD2. Germline CDR1 is LGHDT and CDR2 is YNNKEL (reference sequence). This CDR3 is built from 16 residues. After removal of 4 bases from V and 7 bases from J, the junction contained 7 bases not matched to a gene. For the CDR3, the DNA is TGTGCCAGCAGCCCGCCGGGACTAGCGGGAGGTATGACCCAGTACTTC. It codes for CASSPPGLAGGMTQYF.

The chain is built from TRBV27 and TRBJ2-2; possibly TRBD1 for D (7 bases). V was cut by 5 bases and J by 1 base, with 20 bases left in between. This CDR3 has 18 residues. CDR1 is MNHEY and CDR2 is SMNVEV in the germline V gene (reference sequence). Here the CDR3 reads CASSTARGTAKNTGELFF. In DNA form, the CDR3 reads TGTGCCAGCAGTACCGCCCGGGGGACAGCGAAGAACACCGGGGAGCTGTTTTTT.

The V and J genes are TRBV6-6 and TRBJ2-5; 7 nucleotides match TRBD1. J lost 4 bases, V lost 5 bases, and 4 bases had no gene match. The CDR3 is made up of 13 amino acids. Germline CDR1 reads MNHNY; CDR2 reads SVGAGI (reference sequence). CDR3 protein: CASSLRGSETQYF. The DNA for the CDR3 is TGTGCCAGCAGTCTCAGGGGGTCAGAGACCCAGTACTTC.

The chain employs TRBV4-1 and TRBJ1-4; 7 bases are shared with TRBD1. CDR3 size: 18 residues. In germline, CDR1 is MGHRA, CDR2 YSYEKL. The J segment lost 0 bases and the V segment lost 0 bases, leaving 7 bases of the junction unmatched. CDR3 region: CASSQEQGLSSTNEKLFF. CDR3 bases: TGCGCCAGCAGCCAAGAACAGGGGCTTTCCTCAACTAATGAAAAACTGTTTTTT.

J is TRBJ2-1 and V is TRBV19, with 7 bases aligning to TRBD2. Per germline, CDR1 LNHDA and CDR2 SQIVND (reference sequence). The CDR3 totals 20 residues. V gave up 2 bases and J gave up 0 bases; unmatched junction bases: 16. CDR3 amino acids: CASSIPFLNAGEGSYNEQFF. Written as DNA, the CDR3 is TGTGCCAGTAGTATACCTTTTTTGAATGCGGGAGAAGGCTCCTACAATGAGCAGTTCTTC.

The chain uses TRBV7-3 and TRBJ2-3; 12 bases are a match to TRBD2. Germline-derived CDR1 and CDR2 are SGHTA and FQGTGA. V dropped 6 bases and J dropped 4; count of bases not matched to a gene: 17. The CDR3 extends over 19 amino acids. The CDR3 DNA reads TGTGCCAGCAGTTCGACCCCTCTAGCGGGGGGGCCGTATCCAGATACGCAGTATTTT. It specifies CASSSTPLAGGPYPDTQYF.

In this sample, this clone turned up once. The V gene is TRBV7-2, the J gene TRBJ2-7, with a possible D match to TRBD1 (5 bases). The CDR3 spans 14 residues. Trimming took 5 bases from V and 2 from J, leaving 13 bases between them. Germline values: CDR1 SGHTA, CDR2 FQGNSA. The chain's CDR3 is CASSLVDTTYEQYF. Written as DNA, the CDR3 is TGTGCCAGCAGCCTCGTGGACACCACCTACGAGCAGTACTTC. The variable domain in full, with the rest retrieved from reference TRBV7-2 and TRBJ2-7, is GAGVSQSPSNKVTEKGKDVELRCDPISGHTALYWYRQSLGQGLEFLIYFQGNSAPDKSGLPSDRFSAERTGGSVSTLTIQRTQQEDSAVYLCASSLVDTTYEQYFGPGTRLTVT.

The V gene is TRBV7-3, the J gene TRBJ1-1; TRBD1 matches 8 bases. CDR1 and CDR2 (germline): SGHTA, FQGTGA. Losses at the gene ends were 5 bases for V and 4 bases for J; bases not matched to a gene: 12. The CDR3 consists of 16 residues. Here the CDR3 reads CASSLLKQGVSTEAFF. The CDR3 coding sequence is TGTGCCAGCAGCCTTTTAAAACAGGGGGTGAGCACTGAAGCTTTCTTT.

The rearrangement links TRBV20-1 to TRBJ1-1; D call uncertain. The V gene lost 5 bases and the J gene lost 1 base, with 5 bases spanning the gap. Germline values: CDR1 DFQATT, CDR2 SNEGSKA (reference sequence). The CDR3 totals 11 residues. The CDR3 DNA sequence: TGCAGTGCTCGCGGGAACACTGAAGCTTTCTTT. Protein: CSARGNTEAFF.

The rearrangement links TRBV14 to TRBJ1-4, with D possibly being TRBD1 (6 bases). Trimming cost V 1 base and J 8 bases, with 14 bases left between them. The V gene's germline CDR1 is SGHDN and CDR2 FVKESK. The CDR3 contains 15 residues. CDR3 amino acids: CASSQGAGAREKLFF. Here the CDR3 DNA reads TGTGCCAGCAGCCAAGGGGCAGGGGCAAGGGAAAAACTGTTTTTT.

The chain uses TRBV5-4 and TRBJ1-6; D is possibly TRBD1 (6 bases). The V end was cut by 4 bases, the J end by 7 bases, with 9 bases between. This CDR3 is built from 13 residues. CDR1 and CDR2 from the germline V gene are SGHNT and YYREEE (reference sequence). The CDR3 reads CASSTTGNSPLHF. CDR3 DNA: TGTGCCAGCAGCACCACAGGGAATTCACCCCTCCACTTT.

V and J are TRBV6-5 and TRBJ2-2, with TRBD1 matching 7 bases. The CDR3 sequence is 14 residues long. CDR1 and CDR2 from the germline V gene are MNHEY and SVGAGI. Losses at the gene ends were 6 bases for V and 6 bases for J; bases not matched to a gene: 7. CDR3 nucleotides: TGTGCCAGCAGACGAGGACAGGACCCCGGGGAGCTGTTTTTT. Protein product: CASRRGQDPGELFF.

The CDR3 region is CASSIDLEEGLYEQYF. The CDR3 coding sequence is TGTGCCAGTAGTATAGACCTTGAGGAGGGCCTATACGAGCAGTACTTC. J is TRBJ2-7 and V is TRBV19, with a weak D call TRBD2 (6 bases). This CDR3 has 16 amino acids. The V end lost 0 bases, the J end lost 4 bases, and 16 bases lay between the germline ends. Germline assignment: CDR1 LNHDA and CDR2 SQIVND (reference sequence).

V and J are TRBV3-1 (or the pseudogene TRBV3-2) and TRBJ2-1; tentatively, D is TRBD2 (5 bases). Between the trimmed V and J ends, which lost 5 bases and 8 bases, there was a span of 16 bases. Germline V gene data show CDR1 as LGHDT and CDR2 as YNNKEL (reference sequence). This CDR3 contains 14 residues. The CDR3 is CASSSTTAGDEQFF. The CDR3 region has the DNA TGTGCCAGCAGCTCAACCACGGCCGGGGATGAGCAGTTCTTC.

There are a few counts of this clone. CDR3 protein: CASSQGAGSETQYF. DNA for the CDR3: TGTGCCAGCAGCCAAGGGGCGGGGTCAGAGACCCAGTACTTC. J is TRBJ2-5 and V is TRBV3-1 (or the pseudogene TRBV3-2); a weak D match, TRBD2 (6 bases). Trimming stripped 1 base from V and 4 bases from J, with 10 bases between. There are 14 residues in the CDR3. Looked up from germline, CDR1 is LGHDT and CDR2 is YNNKEL (reference sequence).

In DNA, the CDR3 is TGTGCCAGCAGTTTAGGAACCGGAGGGTTCGAGCAGTACTTC. Its protein product is CASSLGTGGFEQYF. The chain is built from TRBV28 and TRBJ2-7, with a weak D call TRBD2 (6 bases). Per the germline V gene, CDR1 is MDHEN and CDR2 is SYDVKM. The length of the CDR3 is 14 residues. Trimming removed 2 bases at V and 6 bases at J, with 14 bases between.

The V gene is TRBV7-9, the J gene TRBJ2-1; the D gene is possibly TRBD2 (6 bases). Germline V gene sequence: CDR1 SEHNR, CDR2 FQNEAQ (reference sequence). The CDR3 spans 16 residues. The V and J ends lost 3 bases and 4 bases respectively, with 16 bases between them. In nucleotides, the CDR3 is TGTGCCAGCAGCTTCGGACTCACCCGGGGGTACAATGAGCAGTTCTTC. Amino acids: CASSFGLTRGYNEQFF.

The chain employs TRBV4-1 and TRBJ2-7, with TRBD2 identical over 7 bases. The CDR3 has 17 amino acids. Germline V gene data show CDR1 as MGHRA and CDR2 as YSYEKL. V lost 1 base and J lost 0; bases outside the gene matches: 9. The CDR3 nucleotides are TGCGCCAGCAGCCAAGGTAGCCAGCGGGGAAGCTCCTACGAGCAGTACTTC. This encodes CASSQGSQRGSSYEQYF.

J is TRBJ2-7 and V is TRBV27, with TRBD1 identical over 10 bases. V shed 2 bases, J shed 6 bases, and the junction held 7 bases outside the gene matches. The germline V gene encodes CDR1 MNHEY and CDR2 SMNVEV (reference sequence). The CDR3 spans 15 residues. CDR3 sequence: CASSLRQGAVSEQYF. For the CDR3, the DNA is TGTGCCAGCAGTTTAAGACAGGGGGCGGTTTCCGAGCAGTACTTC.

The chain couples TRBV6-6 to TRBJ2-3; weak D call: TRBD2 (6 bases). CDR1 and CDR2 from the germline V gene are MNHNY and SVGAGI (reference sequence). The CDR3 totals 16 residues. Trimming shortened V by 6 bases and J by 0 bases, and 16 bases separated the two germline ends. The CDR3 DNA reads as TGTGCCAGCAGGGGGTTTGGGGGAGGTAGCACAGATACGCAGTATTTT. It encodes CASRGFGGGSTDTQYF.